This TCR beta chain was captured by sequencing in a study of cytomegalovirus exposure and HLA in healthy donors. V lost 5 bases and J lost 1; bases outside the gene matches: 2. CDR1 is SGHAT and CDR2 is FQNNGV in the germline V gene. The CDR3 consists of 14 residues. PCR primers comprised 60 Vbeta and 13 Jbeta primers. Method: immunoSEQ multiplex PCR; TCRdb's copy keeps in-frame clones and lacks some. The data hold over 150,000 clones, with around 73% observed a single time. This clone is a singleton in its sample. The sample was PBMCs. This sequence originates from a woman aged 30 to 39 in good health and CMV-seronegative. The chain combines TRBV11-2 with TRBJ1-3; 7 nucleotides agree with TRBD1. The CDR3 reads CASSTGASGNTIYF. DNA for the CDR3: TGTGCCAGCAGCACAGGGGCTTCTGGAAACACCATATATTTT.